This is a list of T cell receptor beta chains from one sample in a study of blood T cells in healthy people across ages. Each CDR3 protein gets one entry after TCRdb re-called the 5' RACE reads with MiXCR. The sample holds 630,000 or so distinct CDR3 sequences, around 32% seen once. The sequencing sample was made of blood. These receptor sequences come from a woman older than 75 in good health. CDR3s include the opening cysteine and the closing phenylalanine or tryptophan. The order of the fields is V gene, D gene, CDR3 protein. D genes are given only for firm matches.

TRBV7-2,TRBD2,CASSSAPSGGAGFETQFF
TRBV6-1,NA,CASSELRTGTEAFF
TRBV14,NA,CASSQLTRDTGELFF
TRBV6-1,NA,CASTDPLGNYGYTF
TRBV3-1,NA,CASSQDRGVEQYF
TRBV19,NA,CASSPGTNQPQHF
TRBV20-1,TRBD1,CNLRDSSTDTQYF
TRBV20-1,NA,CSASLAGPDTQYF
TRBV6-5,TRBD1,CASSTTGALSYEQYF
TRBV7-9,NA,CASSLYASVSTDTQYF
TRBV6-6,NA,CASSYGTERQPQHF
TRBV5-6,NA,CAKPYQPQHF
TRBV3-1,NA,CASSPHSNQPQHF
TRBV7-2,TRBD1,CASSVTPTGALVQQFF
TRBV7-9,NA,CASSLRARDTQYF
TRBV29-1,TRBD1,CSVTAGTGVNQPQHF
TRBV3-1,NA,CASSFGGLRTQYF
TRBV20-1,NA,CSALIGTGYGYTF
TRBV6-6,NA,CASTGAGRYGYTF
TRBV4-1,NA,CASSQDSQPYGYTF
TRBV3-1,NA,CASSQEGTKCDEQYF
TRBV6-5,NA,CASSYSGKKYF
TRBV20-1,TRBD1,CSAVPGQGGVYGYTF
TRBV5-5,TRBD2,CASSHTTSRETQYF
TRBV29-1,NA,CSTTKGSETQYF
TRBV5-5,NA,CASSLGQTYHGYTF
TRBV7-2,NA,CASSLNRWHVYGYTF
TRBV12-3/TRBV12-4,TRBD1,CASSFASYETGLRTEAFF
TRBV9,NA,CASSAMNSGEETQYF
TRBV27,TRBD1,CASSLVTGQGGSYEQYF
TRBV20-1,TRBD1,CSATGTDPPLHF
TRBV4-1,NA,CASSQMGSGANVLTF
TRBV7-9,NA,CASSSFEGPLHEQYF
TRBV7-2,NA,CASSLIPRVNIQYF
TRBV15,TRBD1,CATSRQGRDTQYF
TRBV4-3,NA,CASSQVGGSENSPLHF
TRBV2,TRBD1,CASSTDRAGSNQPQHF
TRBV10-3,NA,CAISESTADLDTQYF
TRBV3-1,NA,CASSFINQPQHF
TRBV30,NA,CACMTGRSSYEQYF
TRBV7-3,NA,CASSLDQYTGELFF
TRBV4-2,NA,CASSQRGGSGANVLTF
TRBV5-1,TRBD1,CASSLGDSGQPQHF
TRBV29-1,NA,CSVAGSLSGNTIYF
TRBV20-1,NA,CSARDYGNYGYTF
TRBV28,NA,CASSLVLGELFF
TRBV24-1,TRBD1,CATSDSLRDRGTDTQYF
TRBV7-9,TRBD2,CASRGPSGGNYEQYF
TRBV20-1,NA,CSARGFGPGHSTREQYF
TRBV5-1,NA,CASSLAGGDNSPLHF